The 24 T cell receptor beta chains below were found in one sample sequenced in a study of T cells in Graves' hyperthyroidism and ophthalmopathy. From RNA transcripts, TCR beta CDR3 regions were amplified. The HTBI primer set drove a first-round RT-PCR of the TCR CDR3. MiXCR, applied by TCRdb to the multiplex PCR reads, yields one record per CDR3 protein. The repertoire consists of approximately 370,000 distinct CDR3 sequences, with about 15% occurring once and the leading ten covering 32%. Specimen: blood. The receptors shown here come from a woman in her twenties or thirties with Graves' hyperthyroidism.

V and J are TRBV4-1 and TRBJ1-4; D remains unclear. V shed 4 bases and J shed 0 bases, with 12 bases lying between them. Germline lookup yields CDR1 MGHRA and CDR2 YSYEKL. This CDR3 has 16 amino acids. CDR3 sequence reads: CASSPLDRTTNEKLFF. The DNA of the CDR3 is TGCGCCAGCAGCCCCTTAGACCGGACAACTAATGAAAAACTGTTTTTT.

This clonotype came up a few times. The genes are TRBV3-1 and TRBJ2-1; D is undetermined. V was cut by 5 bases and J by 11 bases, with 22 bases left in between. Germline V CDR1 and CDR2: LGHDT, YNNKEL (reference sequence). The CDR3 spans 15 residues. The CDR3 region is CASSGSQDPQDKQFF. CDR3 nucleotide sequence: TGTGCCAGCAGCGGAAGCCAGGACCCCCAGGATAAGCAGTTCTTC.

This clonotype was counted many times. The rearrangement links TRBV18 to TRBJ2-1, with D tentatively TRBD1 (6 bases). The germline gives CDR1 KGHSH, CDR2 LQKENI. The CDR3 extends over 16 amino acids. The V and J ends lost 5 bases and 4 bases respectively, with 18 bases between them. The chain's CDR3 is CASSSIQGQVYNEQFF. The DNA for the CDR3 is TGTGCCAGCTCATCCATCCAGGGGCAAGTGTACAATGAGCAGTTCTTC.

This clonotype was seen many times. J is TRBJ2-5 and V is TRBV3-1; D uncertain. The germline V gene has CDR1 LGHDT and CDR2 YNNKEL (reference sequence). The CDR3 totals 15 residues. Trimming took 7 bases from V and 2 from J, leaving 17 bases between them. CDR3 nucleotide sequence: TGTGCCAGCATCATTCCAGGCGAGCAGCAAGAGACCCAGTACTTC. This encodes CASIIPGEQQETQYF.

Only a few counts were recorded for this clonotype. The chain recombines TRBV20-1 with TRBJ1-1, with D maybe TRBD1 (5 bases). Germline V gene lookup returns CDR1 DFQATT and CDR2 SNEGSKA (reference sequence). The CDR3 contains 13 residues. V was pared by 4 bases and J by 0 bases, with 9 bases between. The CDR3 nucleotides read TGCAGTGCTATCAGGGTAATGAACACTGAAGCTTTCTTT. Protein sequence: CSAIRVMNTEAFF.

With respect to this clonotype: This may stem from a read error, because a much larger clone lies one nucleotide away. This chain uses TRBV10-3 with TRBJ2-3; TRBD2 agrees at 9 bases. CDR1 and CDR2 from the germline V gene are ENHRY and SYGVKD. V lost 2 bases to trimming and J lost 5 bases; unmatched junction nucleotides: 5. The CDR3 covers 15 residues. CDR3 in DNA: TGTGCCATCAGTGAGAGACTAGCGGAGAGAGATACGCAGTATTTT. It yields the protein CAISERLAERDTQYF.

This clonotype appeared a few times. The rearrangement uses TRBV6-1 and TRBJ1-1; perhaps TRBD1 as D (5 bases). The CDR3 sequence is 14 residues long. The germline CDR1 and CDR2 sequences are MNHNS and SASEGT. With 0 bases removed from V and 3 bases from J, the gap between germline ends came to 8 bases. DNA of the CDR3: TGTGCCAGCAGTGAAGCGGCGGGGGACACTGAAGCTTTCTTT. Translating gives CASSEAAGDTEAFF.

This clonotype was seen many times. This chain links TRBV6-1 with TRBJ1-5; D is uncertain. The length of the CDR3 is 14 residues. Deletions cut 5 bases from V and 4 bases from J, with 12 bases between. Germline CDR1 MNHNS, CDR2 SASEGT. CDR3 amino acids: CASSLRENNQPQHF. As DNA, the CDR3 is TGTGCCAGCAGTCTCCGGGAGAATAATCAGCCCCAGCATTTT.

This clonotype showed up many times. The chain is built from TRBV28 and TRBJ2-3; possibly TRBD2 for D (5 bases). The CDR3 is 14 amino acids. CDR1 is MDHEN, CDR2 SYDVKM, per germline. V lost 5 bases, J lost 0 bases, and 9 bases lay in between. This CDR3 is CASSKRFSTDTQYF. CDR3 nucleotide sequence: TGTGCCAGCAGTAAGCGGTTTAGCACAGATACGCAGTATTTT. Using reference TRBV28 and TRBJ2-3 for the parts outside the CDR3, the full variable domain is DVKVTQSSRYLVKRTGEKVFLECVQDMDHENMFWYRQDPGLGLRLIYFSYDVKMKEKGDIPEGYSVSREKKERFSLILESASTNQTSMYLCASSKRFSTDTQYFGPGTRLTVL.

V gene TRBV7-9 combines with J gene TRBJ2-6; D is unclear. The V gene's germline CDR1 is SEHNR and CDR2 FQNEAQ (reference sequence). V was cut by 4 bases and J by 2 bases, with 12 bases left in between. This CDR3 region has 16 residues. The CDR3 DNA reads TGTGCCAGCAGCTGGGGTCGGGCACCTGGGGCCAACGTCCTGACTTTC. It specifies CASSWGRAPGANVLTF.

The J gene is TRBJ1-6, the V gene TRBV24-1; D gene unclear. Trimming pared 12 bases from V and 14 bases from J, leaving 7 bases between. CDR3 length equals 8 residues. Germline-derived CDR1 and CDR2 are KGHDR and SFDVKD. CDR3 DNA: TGTGCCGACGAGGCCCTCCACTTT. Its protein product is CADEALHF.

The V and J genes are TRBV10-2 and TRBJ2-3; the D call may be TRBD1 or TRBD2 (5 bases each). V dropped 6 bases and J dropped 2 bases, with 24 bases sitting between them. This CDR3 comprises 18 residues. In germline, CDR1 is WSHSY, CDR2 SAAADI. The CDR3 sequence is CASSASGRQVGYTDTQYF. CDR3 nucleotides: TGCGCCAGCAGCGCGTCGGGACGCCAGGTGGGGTACACAGATACGCAGTATTTT.

The V gene is TRBV12-3 or TRBV12-4, the J gene TRBJ2-7, with D possibly called TRBD1 or TRBD2 (5 bases each). The CDR3 is 14 residues long. Trimming cost V 6 bases and J 6 bases, with 18 bases left between them. In nucleotides, the CDR3 is TGTGCCAGCAGGACAAGTCAGGGAGTAGGCGAGCAGTACTTC. Translation gives CASRTSQGVGEQYF.

Ten or more counts support this clonotype. The V call is TRBV11-2, the J call TRBJ1-1, with a possible D match to TRBD1 (5 bases). CDR3 length equals 15 residues. The V end lost 1 base, the J end lost 0 bases, and 9 bases lay between the germline ends. CDR1 is SGHAT, CDR2 FQNNGV, per germline. This CDR3 reads CASSLVPGMNTEAFF. The DNA of the CDR3 is TGTGCCAGCAGCTTAGTTCCAGGGATGAACACTGAAGCTTTCTTT.

The V and J genes are TRBV24-1 and TRBJ2-1, with 11 nucleotides matching TRBD1. The germline V gene has CDR1 KGHDR and CDR2 SFDVKD. The CDR3 covers 18 residues. V trimming: 5 bases; J trimming: 7 bases; junction bases outside the gene matches: 15. The CDR3 loop is CATSVVPGQGVERNEQFF. The CDR3 DNA sequence: TGTGCCACCAGTGTAGTCCCGGGACAGGGGGTGGAGCGGAATGAGCAGTTCTTC.

The chain is built from TRBV9 and TRBJ1-1; D gene ambiguous. The CDR3 has 15 amino acids. Germline CDR1 and CDR2: SGDLS and YYNGEE. V lost 0 bases and J 1 base, leaving 10 bases between the germline ends. CDR3 loop: CASSVVAAENTEAFF. DNA for the CDR3: TGTGCCAGCAGCGTAGTGGCAGCAGAGAACACTGAAGCTTTCTTT.

This clonotype was seen many times. In DNA, the CDR3 is TGTGCCAGCTCACCGACCTATACCACCGGGGAGCTGTTTTTT. Encoded protein: CASSPTYTTGELFF. The chain couples TRBV18 to TRBJ2-2; D gene uncertain. The V gene's germline CDR1 is KGHSH and CDR2 LQKENI. The CDR3 runs 14 residues. V was trimmed by 3 bases and J by 4 bases, leaving 9 bases between them.

J is TRBJ2-5 and V is TRBV5-8, with TRBD2 identical over 14 bases. The CDR3 extends over 17 amino acids. V shed 3 bases and J 4 bases; nucleotides not matched to a gene: 8. The germline V gene encodes CDR1 SGHTS and CDR2 YDEGEE. CDR3 nucleotides: TGTGCCAGCAGCTCCCTCGGGACTAGCGGGAGAGGAGAGACCCAGTACTTC. Its protein product is CASSSLGTSGRGETQYF.

This clonotype was counted many times. This chain links TRBV20-1 with TRBJ2-7; tentative D call: TRBD2 (5 bases). V lost 0 bases, J lost 0 bases, and 9 bases lay in between. Germline V gene lookup returns CDR1 DFQATT and CDR2 SNEGSKA (reference sequence). The CDR3 covers 14 residues. CDR3 region: CSARDPGYSYEQYF. CDR3 sequence (DNA): TGCAGTGCTAGAGACCCGGGATACTCCTACGAGCAGTACTTC.

This clonotype was recorded a few times. This chain joins TRBV6-2 or TRBV6-3 and TRBJ2-3; possible D gene TRBD2, 5 bases. Germline-derived CDR1 and CDR2 are MNHEY and SVGEGT. This CDR3 is built from 13 residues. V was pared by 7 bases and J by 0 bases, with 8 bases between. The CDR3 bases are TGTGCCAGCAAGCGCGGGAGCACAGATACGCAGTATTTT. Its translation: CASKRGSTDTQYF.

The CDR3: CASSPPTGQRYEQYF. CDR3 bases: TGTGCCAGCTCACCACCGACAGGGCAAAGGTACGAGCAGTACTTC. V is TRBV18 and J is TRBJ2-7; TRBD1 aligns across 7 bases. Germline-derived CDR1 and CDR2 are KGHSH and LQKENI. The V gene end was trimmed by 0 bases and the J gene end by 4 bases; junction bases not matched to a gene: 6. This CDR3 is built from 15 residues.

CDR3 residues: CASSFMYTYEQYF. The DNA of the CDR3 is TGTGCCAGCAGCTTCATGTACACCTACGAGCAGTACTTC. The chain has TRBV7-9 and TRBJ2-7; D not certain. Germline V gives CDR1 SEHNR, CDR2 FQNEAQ (reference sequence). V shed 3 bases and J shed 2 bases, with 8 bases lying between them. This CDR3 is built from 13 residues.

This clonotype has only a few counts. This chain uses TRBV10-1 with TRBJ2-2, with a tentative D call TRBD1 (6 bases). Germline CDR1 reads WNHNN; CDR2 reads SYGVQD (reference sequence). V was pared by 2 bases and J by 5 bases, with 12 bases between. This CDR3 contains 15 residues. The CDR3 loop reads CASSERSGDTGELFF. The CDR3, as DNA: TGCGCCAGCAGTGAGAGGTCAGGGGATACCGGGGAGCTGTTTTTT.

This clonotype has a count of ten or more. The chain uses TRBV10-3 and TRBJ1-1; the D is unclear. In germline, CDR1 is ENHRY, CDR2 SYGVKD. Trimming cost V 2 bases and J 4 bases, with 8 bases left between them. CDR3 length: 13 amino acids. The CDR3 DNA follows: TGTGCCATCAGTGAGAGGGAGAGCACTGAAGCTTTCTTT. Its translation: CAISERESTEAFF.